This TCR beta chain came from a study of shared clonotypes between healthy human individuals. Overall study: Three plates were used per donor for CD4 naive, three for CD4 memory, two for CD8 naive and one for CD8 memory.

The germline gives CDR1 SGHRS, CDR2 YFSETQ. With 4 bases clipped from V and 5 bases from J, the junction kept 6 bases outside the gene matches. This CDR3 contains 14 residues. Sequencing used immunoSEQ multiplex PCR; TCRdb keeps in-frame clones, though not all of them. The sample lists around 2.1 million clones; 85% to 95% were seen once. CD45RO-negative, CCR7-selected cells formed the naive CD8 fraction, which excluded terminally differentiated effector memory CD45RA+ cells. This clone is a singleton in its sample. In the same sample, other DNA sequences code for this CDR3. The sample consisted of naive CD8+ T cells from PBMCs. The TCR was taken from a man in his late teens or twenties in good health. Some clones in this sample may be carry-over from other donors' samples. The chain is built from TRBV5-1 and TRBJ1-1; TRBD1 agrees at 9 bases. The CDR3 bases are TGCGCCAGCAGCCTGGACAGGGGATGGACTGAAGCTTTCTTT. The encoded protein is CASSLDRGWTEAFF.